Listed here is a single TCR beta chain. There is no known antigen for this receptor. The input lacks base qualities; no much larger clone sits a single base away. The data stem from a study of blood T cells in healthy people across ages (dated by TCRdb to 2014 to 2015). Regarding the complete study: Template switching captured roughly one uniquely barcoded TCR beta cDNA molecule per two T cells in model experiments. Donors of different ages were randomly distributed across sequencing lanes to avoid experimental bias. The donors were split into four age groups: young (average about 15 years), middle-aged (about 40), aged (62) and long-lived (roughly 88). To track age-related changes in TCR beta repertoire diversity, the study relied on deep sequencing normalized with unique cDNA molecular identifiers. Two additional independent replicas of 1 million unique cDNA reads from the same blood draw were analyzed for two donors (one aged 18 to 30 and one aged 80 or older). Overall study outcomes, separate from this receptor: There was a strong correlation between observed TCR beta diversity and the percentage of naive T cells measured by flow cytometry. Because profiling used bulk unsorted PBMCs, naive and antigen-experienced compartments could not be compared conclusively. As age increased, observed TCR beta diversity per million T cells dropped in a roughly linear way, and a significant reduction was already evident by age 40. Estimates of total diversity from one million sequenced T cells were regarded as lower bounds and underestimates. Because the CMV infection status of the donors was unknown, age-related changes in expanded clonotypes may potentially have been confounded. Compared with the aged group, the long-lived group had more naive CD4+ T cells, fewer expanded clones and increased TCR diversity, suggesting age selection.

Via the germline V gene, CDR1 is MGHDK and CDR2 SYGVNS. Counted from cysteine to phenylalanine, this CDR3 has 14 amino acids. CDR3 DNA is the only sequence kept; it has 42 bases, read in frame from the first base. V lost 5 bases and J lost 4 bases, and the count of bases not matched to a germline gene is 6. Systemically healthy Caucasian individuals from Russia, some 40 in total and aged roughly 6 to 95 years, were included as donors. Each donor gave around 9 milliliters of peripheral blood, collected into EDTA-treated Vacutainer tubes. Ficoll-Paque density-gradient centrifugation was used to isolate PBMCs, with at least 6 million per sample. Trizol reagent was used to extract total RNA from PBMCs, with at least 5.5 micrograms per sample. For every donor, an aliquot of PBMCs went through flow cytometry to measure the percentages of naive CD45RAhigh/CD27high T cells. Library preparation was by 5' RACE. Sequenced using an Illumina HiSeq 2500. A second PCR of 7 to 11 cycles was performed with a sample-barcoded 5' primer and a J-beta primer mix. A unique molecular identifier was introduced onto each TCR beta cDNA molecule by a template-switch 5' adaptor carrying 12 random nucleotides. At least 3 million CDR3-containing paired-end reads were obtained from each sample. First-strand cDNA was synthesized from all RNA with the Mint cDNA synthesis kit, primed by a TRBC-specific oligonucleotide. Following uracil-DNA glycosylase treatment, all cDNA underwent a first 18-cycle PCR with the universal primers M1SS and BC2_uni_R. The study's own analysis went as follows. Each sample was normalized by randomly selecting 1 million high-quality reads, each carrying a distinct molecular identifier. Instead of being binned into consensus sequences, reads that shared molecular identifiers were thrown out. MiTCR, with a Q25 quality threshold and the strictest error-elimination algorithm, was used for CDR3 identification, clonotype clustering and error correction. Lower-bound total TCR beta diversity was estimated with a nonparametric unseen species model using Euler transformation. TCRdb reprocessing: public reads trimmed at Q25 with fastp, clones called with MiXCR, in-frame beta chains kept. Rows matching on CDR3 protein sequence are summarized as one entry with the most common DNA and genes. Here the V and J calls rest on TCRdb's processing, not on the authors' analysis. This sample has about 1.8 million distinct CDR3 sequences in its table, and 49% of those were observed once. Approximately 2.1% of the sample belongs to the ten largest clones.

Sample: blood. The receptor was isolated from a woman aged 40 to 50 in good health. The V and J genes are TRBV25-1 and TRBJ1-2, with 8 bases in between that match TRBD1. The nucleotide sequence is given as TGTGCCAGCAGTAGACAGGGGAATACCTATGGCTACACCTTC. Its amino acids are CASSRQGNTYGYTF.